Following are 31 T cell receptor beta chains from one sample sequenced in a study of beta chain features in type 1 diabetes (dated by TCRdb to between 2018 and 2020). The library was obtained by the immunoSEQ multiplex PCR assay. The entire isolated RNA was reverse transcribed using the High Capacity cDNA Reverse Transcription Kit, and thus expressed TCRB transcripts were sequenced. In its TCRdb copy, this immuneACCESS table keeps in-frame sequences only and misses some clones. Where compared with another copy, unresolved V genes explain less than half of these, and the others have no known cause. For this sample the table gives fewer than 400,000 clones, of which 6.5% to 10% were detected only once. The ten largest clones represent more than 0.4% of the sample. Sequenced material: central memory CD4+ T cells from blood. The receptors shown here come from a woman in her late teens or twenties in good health.

This clone has ten or more counts. The gene calls are TRBV28 and TRBJ2-7; D may be TRBD1 (7 bases). Trimming took 5 bases from V and 1 from J, leaving 15 bases between them. There are 15 residues in the CDR3. Germline V gives CDR1 MDHEN, CDR2 SYDVKM. The CDR3, as DNA: TGTGCCAGCAGTCCCCCGCAGGGGGGATCCTACGAGCAGTACTTC. This sequence encodes CASSPPQGGSYEQYF.

A few counts support this clone. The V gene is TRBV15, the J gene TRBJ2-7; possible D gene TRBD1, 5 bases. This CDR3 has 15 residues. V was shortened by 4 bases and J by 2 bases, with 15 bases between the two germline ends. Germline loops: CDR1 LNHNV, CDR2 YYDKDF (reference sequence). DNA for the CDR3: TGTGCCACCAGCAAAGGCCAGGGCCTCACCTACGAGCAGTACTTC. Protein: CATSKGQGLTYEQYF.

This clone turned up a few times. At one boundary the junction diverges from the germline segment, which might be a read error. CDR3 bases: TGCGCCAGCAGCCAAGATGCGGACAGCCAAGAGACCCAGTACTTC. The encoded protein is CASSQDADSQETQYF. The J gene is TRBJ2-5, the V gene TRBV5-4; D perhaps matches TRBD1 (6 bases). This CDR3 is built from 15 residues. Germline V gives CDR1 SGHNT, CDR2 YYREEE (reference sequence).

This clone has a handful of counts. This CDR3 reads CASSLAIGTEAFF. CDR3 nucleotide sequence: TGTGCCAGCAGTTTAGCGATCGGCACTGAAGCTTTCTTT. This sequence joins TRBV6-5 and TRBJ1-1; D unclear. The V and J ends lost 4 bases and 4 bases respectively, with 10 bases between them. Germline V gene data show CDR1 as MNHEY and CDR2 as SVGAGI. This CDR3 comprises 13 residues.

This clone was counted a few times. V is TRBV6-6 and J is TRBJ2-1, with a weak D call TRBD2 (5 bases). From germline, CDR1 is MNHNY and CDR2 SVGAGI (reference sequence). With 11 bases removed from V and 0 bases from J, the gap between germline ends came to 14 bases. This CDR3 has 14 amino acids. In nucleotides, the CDR3 is TGTGCCGTTAAGCGGTCAAGCTCCTACAATGAGCAGTTCTTC. This translates into CAVKRSSSYNEQFF.

This clone was seen a handful of times. The chain recombines TRBV25-1 with TRBJ2-5; a possible D gene is TRBD2 (6 bases). Judging by the DNA end, TRBJ2-7 fits better; the J call may be wrong. The CDR3 has 15 residues. Germline V gives CDR1 MGHDK, CDR2 SYGVNS. In DNA form, the CDR3 reads TGTGCCAGCAGTGAATCGGAGGGCGAGGGCTACGAGCAGTACTTC. It is translated as CASSESEGEGYEQYF.

J is TRBJ1-5 and V is TRBV5-1; 7 bases are shared with TRBD1. The CDR3 totals 14 residues. Germline V gene sequence: CDR1 SGHRS, CDR2 YFSETQ. V lost 1 base to trimming and J lost 3 bases; unmatched junction nucleotides: 1. The CDR3 bases are TGCGCCAGCAGCTTGACAGGGGACAATCAGCCCCAGCATTTT. Protein product: CASSLTGDNQPQHF.

The chain employs TRBV7-2 and TRBJ2-1, with D unclear. Trimming removed 5 bases at V and 9 bases at J, with 14 bases between. The CDR3 is 13 amino acids. Germline CDR1 SGHTA, CDR2 FQGNSA. In DNA form, the CDR3 reads TGTGCCAGCAGCAAGGCCCCGCCGGGTGAGCAGTTCTTC. It specifies CASSKAPPGEQFF.

This sequence joins TRBV18 and TRBJ2-7, with D uncertain. The V end was cut by 4 bases, the J end by 1 base, with 11 bases between. The CDR3 covers 14 residues. Germline lookup yields CDR1 KGHSH and CDR2 LQKENI. CDR3 bases: TGTGCCAGCTCACGTACTTATTCTTCCTACGAGCAGTACTTC. Protein: CASSRTYSSYEQYF.

The rearrangement joins TRBV27 to TRBJ1-5; 11 nucleotides line up with TRBD1. The CDR3 is made up of 14 amino acids. The germline CDR1 and CDR2 sequences are MNHEY and SMNVEV (reference sequence). With V trimmed by 8 bases and J by 7 bases, 7 bases remained unmatched. CDR3 DNA: TGTGCCAGCGGGCCCGGGACAGGGGGACAGCCCCAGCATTTT. Its translation is CASGPGTGGQPQHF.

Only one count was recorded for this clone. The chain carries TRBV18 and TRBJ1-2; tentative D call: TRBD1 (5 bases). This CDR3 spans 13 amino acids. In germline, CDR1 is KGHSH, CDR2 LQKENI. The V gene lost 2 bases and the J gene lost 6 bases, with 10 bases spanning the gap. The CDR3 here is CASSPDRVNGYTF. CDR3 bases: TGTGCCAGCTCACCAGACAGAGTTAATGGCTACACCTTC.

A few counts support this clone. The chain couples TRBV28 to TRBJ2-7; 11 bases line up with TRBD2. V was pared by 2 bases and J by 4 bases, with 4 bases of the junction left unmatched. Germline CDR1 MDHEN, CDR2 SYDVKM. CDR3 length equals 15 residues. The CDR3: CASSLEASGRYEQYF. In nucleotides, the CDR3 is TGTGCCAGCAGTTTAGAGGCTAGCGGGAGGTACGAGCAGTACTTC.

This clone was counted only a few times. The chain carries TRBV7-3 and TRBJ2-1; D is perhaps TRBD2 (5 bases). In germline, CDR1 is SGHTA, CDR2 FQGTGA. V lost 4 bases and J 6 bases, leaving 7 bases between the germline ends. The CDR3 spans 12 residues. The CDR3, as DNA: TGTGCCAGCAGCTCGGACTCCAATGAGCAGTTCTTC. Residues: CASSSDSNEQFF.

In this sample, this clone turned up a few times. This chain uses TRBV7-2 with TRBJ2-2; no reliable D call. Looked up from germline, CDR1 is SGHTA and CDR2 is FQGNSA. V was clipped by 4 bases and J by 6 bases, with 18 bases between them. This CDR3 comprises 16 residues. The CDR3 spells CASSWRLDLRSGELFF. In nucleotides, the CDR3 is TGTGCCAGCAGCTGGCGACTCGATCTCCGTTCCGGGGAGCTGTTTTTT.

This clone has a handful of counts. This sequence joins TRBV7-9 and TRBJ2-1; 11 bases line up with TRBD2. The length of the CDR3 is 19 residues. Germline V gives CDR1 SEHNR, CDR2 FQNEAQ (reference sequence). Unmatched junction bases numbered 17, after V lost 2 bases and J lost 8 bases. CDR3 in DNA: TGTGCCAGCAGCTTATGGGCGTGGGGACTAGCGGACCCGGCGGATGAGCAGTTCTTC. It yields the protein CASSLWAWGLADPADEQFF.

This clone showed up just a few times. The rearrangement joins TRBV2 to TRBJ2-5; maybe TRBD2 (6 bases). The CDR3 covers 13 residues. Per the germline V gene, CDR1 is SNHLY and CDR2 is FYNNEI. The germline V and J ends were trimmed by 7 bases and 1 base, with 10 bases remaining between them. The DNA for the CDR3 is TGTGCCAGCAAAGTAGCGGCCCAAGAGACCCAGTACTTC. Its protein is CASKVAAQETQYF.

V gene TRBV11-1 combines with J gene TRBJ1-1, with 8 nucleotides matching TRBD1. Germline trimming cut 0 bases from V and 1 base from J; bases unmatched to any gene: 4. The CDR3 totals 16 residues. The germline gives CDR1 SGHAT, CDR2 FQDESV (reference sequence). The CDR3 sequence: CASSLASTGGNTEAFF. CDR3 coding DNA: TGTGCCAGCAGCTTAGCGTCAACAGGGGGGAACACTGAAGCTTTCTTT.

This chain connects TRBV29-1 to TRBJ2-7; 8 bases fit TRBD1. V dropped 5 bases and J dropped 0; count of bases not matched to a gene: 9. Per the germline V gene, CDR1 is SQVTM and CDR2 is ANQGSEA. The CDR3 has 15 residues. This CDR3 reads CSVLGQGRPSYEQYF. The CDR3 DNA is TGCAGCGTTCTAGGACAGGGCCGCCCCTCCTACGAGCAGTACTTC.

This clone was seen only once. J is TRBJ2-1 and V is TRBV27; 8 bases match TRBD1. The CDR3 has 15 residues. Germline CDR1 is MNHEY and CDR2 is SMNVEV (reference sequence). V dropped 10 bases and J dropped 6; count of bases not matched to a gene: 14. Here the CDR3 DNA reads TGTGCCAAGATCACTCCGGGACAGGACGCCAATGAGCAGTTCTTC. Its protein product is CAKITPGQDANEQFF.

In nucleotides, the CDR3 is TGTGCCAGCGGAACCTTTGCGAACACCATATATTTT. Translating it yields CASGTFANTIYF. V gene TRBV2 combines with J gene TRBJ1-3, with D uncertain. The CDR3 is 12 residues long. Trimming left V 8 bases short and J 7 bases short, with 12 bases between. Per the germline V gene, CDR1 is SNHLY and CDR2 is FYNNEI.

As for this clone: Distinct nucleotide sequences in the sample also encode this CDR3. The chain has TRBV5-6 and TRBJ2-2; 7 bases agree with TRBD1. Looked up from germline, CDR1 is SGHDT and CDR2 is YYEEEE. The V and J ends lost 0 bases and 2 bases, in that order; junction bases with no gene match: 1. CDR3 length equals 15 residues. In DNA, the CDR3 is TGTGCCAGCAGCTTGGGACAGGGAAACACCGGGGAGCTGTTTTTT. Translation: CASSLGQGNTGELFF.

The V gene is TRBV10-2, the J gene TRBJ1-1; a weak D match, TRBD1 (6 bases). CDR3 length: 14 residues. V was clipped by 2 bases and J by 0 bases, with 7 bases between them. CDR1 and CDR2 from the germline V gene are WSHSY and SAAADI. The CDR3 spells CASSEQGMNTEAFF. As DNA, the CDR3 is TGCGCCAGCAGTGAGCAGGGGATGAACACTGAAGCTTTCTTT.

The CDR3 loop reads CASSSEAYEQYF. In nucleotides, the CDR3 is TGTGCCAGCTCATCGGAAGCTTACGAGCAGTACTTC. V is TRBV18 and J is TRBJ2-7; D is unresolved. This CDR3 has 12 amino acids. The germline V gene has CDR1 KGHSH and CDR2 LQKENI. V was shortened by 5 bases and J by 4 bases, with 9 bases between the two germline ends. Full variable domain (remainder filled in from reference TRBV18 and TRBJ2-7): NAGVMQNPRHLVRRRGQEARLRCSPMKGHSHVYWYRQLPEEGLKFMVYLQKENIIDESGMPKERFSAEFPKEGPSILRIQQVVRGDSAAYFCASSSEAYEQYFGPGTRLTVT.

V is TRBV4-3 and J is TRBJ2-1; the D gene is possibly TRBD1 (5 bases). The V and J ends lost 0 bases and 8 bases respectively, with 20 bases between them. Germline CDR1 reads LGHNA; CDR2 reads YSLEER. There are 17 residues in the CDR3. The CDR3 sequence is CASSQDVLAGKRYEQFF. CDR3 sequence (DNA): TGCGCCAGCAGCCAAGATGTTTTGGCAGGGAAGAGGTATGAGCAGTTCTTC.

The sample holds a few counts of this clone. V gene TRBV21-1 combines with J gene TRBJ2-7; the table's D call TRBD2 went unverified against the DNA. TRBV21-1 constitutes a pseudogene. This CDR3 is 15 amino acids long. Here the CDR3 reads CASSKGVSGTSEQYF. CDR3 DNA sequence: TGTGCCAGCAGCAAAGGGGTTAGCGGGACGAGCGAGCAGTACTTC.

This clone was counted only a few times. The genes are TRBV7-4 and TRBJ2-1; 9 bases fit TRBD2. There are 14 residues in the CDR3. After removal of 5 bases from V and 4 bases from J, the junction contained 3 bases not matched to a gene. Germline V gene lookup returns CDR1 SGHVT and CDR2 SQSDAQ. The CDR3 here is CASSRTSAYNEQFF. The CDR3 DNA is TGTGCCAGCAGCCGGACTAGCGCATACAATGAGCAGTTCTTC.

This clone came up a few times. Germline and junction disagree at one end, which may indicate a read error. The gene calls are TRBV11-2 and TRBJ1-4; no firm D call. The CDR3 has 13 residues. Germline CDR1 is SGHAT and CDR2 is FQNNGV. In DNA form, the CDR3 reads TGTGCCAGCAGCTTATTCGACTCTAGCGTAGTGGGTTTT. It encodes CASSLFDSSVVGF.

This clone was found many times. The V gene is TRBV2, the J gene TRBJ2-3; D is possibly TRBD2 (6 bases). Looked up from germline, CDR1 is SNHLY and CDR2 is FYNNEI. Trimming took 4 bases from V and 7 from J, leaving 9 bases between them. This CDR3 spans 12 amino acids. CDR3 nucleotides: TGTGCCAGCAGTGGGGACTCACATACGCAGTATTTT. Translating it yields CASSGDSHTQYF.

This clone was seen many times. The rearrangement uses TRBV7-2 and TRBJ1-3; a possible D gene is TRBD1 (5 bases). This CDR3 spans 14 amino acids. CDR1 is SGHTA and CDR2 is FQGNSA in the germline V gene. Trimming took 5 bases from V and 2 from J, leaving 10 bases between them. The DNA for the CDR3 is TGTGCCAGCAGCGGCGCGGGGGCTGGAAACACCATATATTTT. This gives the protein CASSGAGAGNTIYF.

This clone was seen only a few times. This sequence joins TRBV5-1 and TRBJ2-5; weak D call: TRBD1 (6 bases). V gave up 1 base and J gave up 5 bases, with 18 bases separating them. The length of the CDR3 is 16 residues. The germline gives CDR1 SGHRS, CDR2 YFSETQ. This CDR3 is CASSLNKKGGGETQYF. The DNA of the CDR3 is TGCGCCAGCAGCTTGAACAAAAAAGGGGGTGGGGAGACCCAGTACTTC.

This clone has a handful of counts. The chain has TRBV28 and TRBJ2-4, with TRBD2 matching 7 bases. The V and J ends lost 6 bases and 9 bases, in that order; junction bases with no gene match: 11. The CDR3 contains 14 residues. Per germline, CDR1 MDHEN and CDR2 SYDVKM. As DNA, the CDR3 is TGTGCCAGCAGCCCCGCGGGGGAGGGAAGCATTCAGTACTTC. Its translation is CASSPAGEGSIQYF.